The rows below give T cell receptor beta chains drawn from one sample of a study of shared clonotypes between healthy human individuals. Some clones are missing from TCRdb's copy, which holds only in-frame ones; the method was immunoSEQ multiplex PCR. The sample yields about 480,000 clones, about four fifths seen once. Sequenced sample: PBMCs. All receptors derive from a woman in her 40s in good health. Some clones in this sample may be carry-over from other donors' samples. The conserved cysteine and the conserved F or W are not part of the CDR3 here.

cdr3_length,v_call,cdr3_aa
12,TRBV7-3,ASSLGGENSPLH
16,TRBV4-2,ASSPDPGGRARTDTQY
11,TRBV9,ASSVDEGQPQH
15,TRBV7-9,ASSLASGRELYNEQF
12,TRBV27,ASSSRGGLYGYT
12,TRBV10-3,AIKTPGANQPQH
13,TRBV11-2,ASSLYRVASNEQF
16,TRBV4-1,ASSQESPQGFGKNIQY
16,TRBV21-1,ASSKGGSEEHSTNEQF
11,TRBV11-2,ASSTLFAGELF
8,TRBV29-1,SVGNNEAF
12,TRBV15,ATSRDFSNQPQH
9,TRBV28,ASKATLEAF
10,TRBV30,AWRTGADTQY
11,TRBV19,ASSIAVPGELF
10,TRBV2,ASSELSYEQY
13,TRBV28,ASSENSGSPYEQY
13,TRBV7-2,ASSRPGQGITEAF
11,TRBV19,ASGPGGTDTQY
14,TRBV11-2,ASSPGGAEGAYEQY
15,TRBV4-2,ASSPSGLAGNTGELF
14,TRBV5-4,ASSDGTSGNTGELF
15,TRBV7-9,ASSRIRRQGSYNEQF
11,TRBV30,ANHRSGANVLT
12,TRBV6-5,ASRSDKVNTEAF
15,TRBV18,ASSPFPASGPQETQY
13,TRBV27,ASSLSGRSWQPQH
13,TRBV10-3,AISESVGAGEKLF
12,TRBV7-6,ASSPSGSSYTQY
13,TRBV28,ASIGATRFPDEQF
12,TRBV7-9,ASSPDRMNTEAF
12,TRBV5-1,ASSQDGPDTEAF
14,TRBV5-4,ASSLGLAGVQETQY
12,TRBV4-2,ASSLGASGETQY
13,TRBV6-1,ASRLWGSPRETQY
12,TRBV28,ASRASGPPDTQY
11,TRBV29-1,SVEKASTGEQY
14,TRBV7-3,ASSEQKGTGANVLT
13,TRBV7-2,ASTKEGRRNTEAF
12,TRBV28,ASMGPSILYGYT
12,TRBV30,AWGRGSTNEKLF
14,TRBV10-1,ASSESPSLGTDTQY